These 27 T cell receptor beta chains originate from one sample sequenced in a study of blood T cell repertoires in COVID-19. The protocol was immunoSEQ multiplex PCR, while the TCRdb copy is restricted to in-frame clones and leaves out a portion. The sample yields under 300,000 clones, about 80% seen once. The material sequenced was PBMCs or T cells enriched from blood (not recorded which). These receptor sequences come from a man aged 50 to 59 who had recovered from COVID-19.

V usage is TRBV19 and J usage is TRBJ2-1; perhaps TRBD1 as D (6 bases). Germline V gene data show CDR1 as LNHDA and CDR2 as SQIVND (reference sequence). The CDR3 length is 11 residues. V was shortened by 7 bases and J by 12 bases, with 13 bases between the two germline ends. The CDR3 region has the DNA TGTGCCAGTACGTTTACAGGGAGGCAGTTCTTC. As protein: CASTFTGRQFF.

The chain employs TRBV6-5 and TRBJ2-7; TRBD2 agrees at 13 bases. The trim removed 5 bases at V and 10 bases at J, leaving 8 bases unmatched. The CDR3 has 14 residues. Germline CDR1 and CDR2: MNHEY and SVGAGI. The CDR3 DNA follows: TGTGCCAGCAGTCCACCGGGACTAGCGGGACAACAGTACTTC. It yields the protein CASSPPGLAGQQYF.

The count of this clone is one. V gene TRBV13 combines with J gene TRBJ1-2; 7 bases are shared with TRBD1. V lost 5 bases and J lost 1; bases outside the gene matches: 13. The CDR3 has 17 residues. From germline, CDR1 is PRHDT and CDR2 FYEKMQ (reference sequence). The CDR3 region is CASSPPGQRTLNYGYTF. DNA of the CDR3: TGTGCCAGCAGCCCGCCGGGACAGAGAACTCTTAACTATGGCTACACCTTC.

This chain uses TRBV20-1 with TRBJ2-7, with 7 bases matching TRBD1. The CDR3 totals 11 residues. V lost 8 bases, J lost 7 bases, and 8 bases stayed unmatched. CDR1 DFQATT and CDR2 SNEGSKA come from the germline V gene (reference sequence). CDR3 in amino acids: CSFDRAEEQYF. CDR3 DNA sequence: TGCAGTTTCGACAGGGCAGAAGAGCAGTACTTC.

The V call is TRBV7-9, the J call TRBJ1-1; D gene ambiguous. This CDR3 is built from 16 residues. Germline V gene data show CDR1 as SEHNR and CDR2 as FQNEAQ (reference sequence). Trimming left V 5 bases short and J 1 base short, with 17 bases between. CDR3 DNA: TGTGCCAGCAGCCCCTTGGGTCGGGGTCCGAACACTGAAGCTTTCTTT. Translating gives CASSPLGRGPNTEAFF.

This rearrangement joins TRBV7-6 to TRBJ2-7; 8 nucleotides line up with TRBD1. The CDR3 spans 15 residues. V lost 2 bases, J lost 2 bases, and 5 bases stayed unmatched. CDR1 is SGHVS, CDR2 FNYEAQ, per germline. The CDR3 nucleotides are TGTGCCAGCAGCTTAAGTGCAGGGGGCACCTACGAGCAGTACTTC. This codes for CASSLSAGGTYEQYF.

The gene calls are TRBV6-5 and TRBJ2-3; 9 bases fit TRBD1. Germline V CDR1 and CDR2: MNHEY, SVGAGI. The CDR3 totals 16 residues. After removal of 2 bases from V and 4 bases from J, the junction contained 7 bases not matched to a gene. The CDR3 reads CASSYPTGGQADTQYF. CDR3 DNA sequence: TGTGCCAGCAGTTACCCGACAGGGGGACAGGCAGATACGCAGTATTTT.

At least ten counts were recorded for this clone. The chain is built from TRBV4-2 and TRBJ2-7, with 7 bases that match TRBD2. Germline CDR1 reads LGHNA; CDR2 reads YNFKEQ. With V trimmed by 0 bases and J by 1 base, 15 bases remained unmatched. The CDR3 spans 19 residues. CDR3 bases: TGTGCCAGCAGCCAAGATACGCCTTCGAGCGGGGAGAGGTCCTACGAGCAGTACTTC. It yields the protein CASSQDTPSSGERSYEQYF.

The chain's CDR3 is CASRTDTYEQYF. CDR3 nucleotide sequence: TGTGCCAGCAGGACAGACACCTACGAGCAGTACTTC. This chain uses TRBV28 with TRBJ2-7, with D perhaps TRBD1 (5 bases). This CDR3 has 12 amino acids. CDR1 is MDHEN and CDR2 is SYDVKM in the germline V gene. The V end was cut by 6 bases, the J end by 2 bases, with 8 bases between.

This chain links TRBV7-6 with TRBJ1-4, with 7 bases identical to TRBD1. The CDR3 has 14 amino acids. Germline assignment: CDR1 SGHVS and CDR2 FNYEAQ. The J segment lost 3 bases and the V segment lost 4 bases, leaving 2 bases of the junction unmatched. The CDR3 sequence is CASSSGTANEKLFF. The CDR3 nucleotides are TGTGCCAGCAGCTCCGGGACAGCTAATGAAAAACTGTTTTTT.

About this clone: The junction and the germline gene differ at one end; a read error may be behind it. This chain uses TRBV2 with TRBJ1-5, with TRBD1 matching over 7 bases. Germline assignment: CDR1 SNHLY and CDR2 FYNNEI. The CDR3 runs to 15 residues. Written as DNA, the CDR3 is TGTGCCAGCAGGGAAGGGGGCCTATTGAATCAGCCCCAGCATTTT. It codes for CASREGGLLNQPQHF.

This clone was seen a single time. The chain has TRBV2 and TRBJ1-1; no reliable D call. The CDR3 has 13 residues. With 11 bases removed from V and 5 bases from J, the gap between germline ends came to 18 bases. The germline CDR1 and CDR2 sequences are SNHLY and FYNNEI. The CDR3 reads CAAREDWNTEAFF. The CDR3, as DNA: TGTGCCGCCCGAGAGGATTGGAATACTGAAGCTTTCTTT.

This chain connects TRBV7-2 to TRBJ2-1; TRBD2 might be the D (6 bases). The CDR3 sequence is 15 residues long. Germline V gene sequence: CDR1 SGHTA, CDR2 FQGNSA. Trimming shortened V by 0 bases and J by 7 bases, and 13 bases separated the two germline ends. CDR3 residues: CASSLAAGRGNEQFF. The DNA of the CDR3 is TGTGCCAGCAGCTTAGCGGCGGGACGTGGAAATGAGCAGTTCTTC.

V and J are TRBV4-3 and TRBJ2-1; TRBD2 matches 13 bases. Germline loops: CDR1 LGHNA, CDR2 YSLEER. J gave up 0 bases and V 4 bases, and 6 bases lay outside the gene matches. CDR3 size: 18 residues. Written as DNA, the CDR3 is TGCGCCAGCAGCCGTTGGACTAGCGGGAGCCTCTCCTACAATGAGCAGTTCTTC. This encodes CASSRWTSGSLSYNEQFF.

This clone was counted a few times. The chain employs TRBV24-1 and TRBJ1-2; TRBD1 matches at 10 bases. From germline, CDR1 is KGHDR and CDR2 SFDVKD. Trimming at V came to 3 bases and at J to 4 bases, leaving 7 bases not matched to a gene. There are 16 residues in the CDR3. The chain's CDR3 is CATSDLGDRGLYGYTF. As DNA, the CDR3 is TGTGCCACCAGTGATCTGGGGGACAGGGGTCTCTATGGCTACACCTTC.

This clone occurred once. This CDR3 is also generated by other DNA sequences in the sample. The CDR3 sequence is CASSLGQQETQYF. CDR3 in DNA: TGTGCCAGCAGTTTGGGACAGCAAGAGACCCAGTACTTC. The chain uses TRBV12-3 or TRBV12-4 and TRBJ2-5, with 7 bases that match TRBD1. This CDR3 is built from 13 residues. Germline trimming cut 3 bases from V and 2 bases from J; bases unmatched to any gene: 0.

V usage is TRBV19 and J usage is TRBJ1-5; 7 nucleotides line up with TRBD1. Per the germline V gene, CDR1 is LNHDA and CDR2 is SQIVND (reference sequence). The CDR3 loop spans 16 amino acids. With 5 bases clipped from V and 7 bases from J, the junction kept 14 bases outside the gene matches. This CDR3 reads CASSPETGRIEQPQHF. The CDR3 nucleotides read TGTGCCAGTAGTCCCGAGACAGGGAGAATAGAACAGCCCCAGCATTTT.

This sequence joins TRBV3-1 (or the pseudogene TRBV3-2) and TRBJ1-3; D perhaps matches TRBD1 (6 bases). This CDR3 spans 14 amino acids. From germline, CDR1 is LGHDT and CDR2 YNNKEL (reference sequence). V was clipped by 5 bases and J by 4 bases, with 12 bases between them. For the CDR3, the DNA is TGTGCCAGCAGCTCATCCGACAGGGGAAACACCATATATTTT. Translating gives CASSSSDRGNTIYF.

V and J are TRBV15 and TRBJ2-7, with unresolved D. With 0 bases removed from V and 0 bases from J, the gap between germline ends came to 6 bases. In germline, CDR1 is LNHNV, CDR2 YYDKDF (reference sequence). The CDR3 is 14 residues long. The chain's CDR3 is CATSREAPSYEQYF. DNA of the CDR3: TGTGCCACCAGCAGAGAAGCTCCCTCCTACGAGCAGTACTTC.

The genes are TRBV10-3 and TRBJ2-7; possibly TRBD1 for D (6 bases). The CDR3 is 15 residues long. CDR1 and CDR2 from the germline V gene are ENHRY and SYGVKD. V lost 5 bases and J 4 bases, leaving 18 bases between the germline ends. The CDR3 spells CAISITGTPEYEQYF. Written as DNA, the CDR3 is TGTGCCATCAGTATAACCGGGACACCCGAGTACGAGCAGTACTTC.

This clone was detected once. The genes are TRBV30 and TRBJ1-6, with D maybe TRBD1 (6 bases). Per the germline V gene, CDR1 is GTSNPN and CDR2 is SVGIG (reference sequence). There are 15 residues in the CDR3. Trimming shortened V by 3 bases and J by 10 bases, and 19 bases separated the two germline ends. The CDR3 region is CAWRMKQGIGSPLHF. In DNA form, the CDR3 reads TGTGCCTGGAGAATGAAACAGGGTATAGGGTCACCCCTCCACTTT.

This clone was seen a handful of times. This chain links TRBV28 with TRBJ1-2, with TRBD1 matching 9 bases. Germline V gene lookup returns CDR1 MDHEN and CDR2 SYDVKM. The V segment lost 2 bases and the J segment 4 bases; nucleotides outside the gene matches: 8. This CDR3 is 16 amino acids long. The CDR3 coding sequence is TGTGCCAGCAGTTTAGGGGGACAGGGATGGGTCTATGGCTACACCTTC. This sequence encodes CASSLGGQGWVYGYTF.

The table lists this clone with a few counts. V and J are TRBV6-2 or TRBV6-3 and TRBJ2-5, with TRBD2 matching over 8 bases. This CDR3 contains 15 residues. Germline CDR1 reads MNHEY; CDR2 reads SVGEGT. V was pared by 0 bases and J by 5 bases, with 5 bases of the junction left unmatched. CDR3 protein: CASSYSAGGGETQYF. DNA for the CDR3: TGTGCCAGCAGTTACTCGGCGGGAGGAGGGGAGACCCAGTACTTC.

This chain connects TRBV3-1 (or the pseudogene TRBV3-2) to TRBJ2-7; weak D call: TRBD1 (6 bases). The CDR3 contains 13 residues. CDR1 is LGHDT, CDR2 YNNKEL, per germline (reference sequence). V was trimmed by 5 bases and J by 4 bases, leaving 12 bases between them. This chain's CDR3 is CASSKTGIYEQYF. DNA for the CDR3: TGTGCCAGCAGCAAAACAGGGATATACGAGCAGTACTTC.

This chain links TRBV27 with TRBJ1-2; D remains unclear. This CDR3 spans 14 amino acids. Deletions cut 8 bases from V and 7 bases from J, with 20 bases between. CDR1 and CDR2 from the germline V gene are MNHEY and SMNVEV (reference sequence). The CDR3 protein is CASRDGRFIRGYTF. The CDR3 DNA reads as TGTGCCAGCCGGGATGGACGCTTCATACGTGGCTACACCTTC.

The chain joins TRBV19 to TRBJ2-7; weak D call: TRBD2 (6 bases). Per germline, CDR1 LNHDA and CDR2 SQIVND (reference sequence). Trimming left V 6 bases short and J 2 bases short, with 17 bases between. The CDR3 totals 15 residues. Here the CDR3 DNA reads TGTGCCAGTAGGCTAGCGTTCCTCTCCCCCTACGAGCAGTACTTC. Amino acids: CASRLAFLSPYEQYF.

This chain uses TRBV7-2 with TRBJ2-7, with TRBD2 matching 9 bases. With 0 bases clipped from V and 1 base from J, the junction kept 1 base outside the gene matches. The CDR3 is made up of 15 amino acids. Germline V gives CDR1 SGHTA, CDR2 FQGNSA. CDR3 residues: CASSLALAGSYEQYF. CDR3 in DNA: TGTGCCAGCAGCTTAGCTCTAGCGGGATCCTACGAGCAGTACTTC.